The entry below describes one TCR beta chain. These data belong to a study of blood T cell repertoires in COVID-19. On the study more broadly: Donors in the United States, Italy and Spain gave samples during acute or convalescent COVID-19. Sample material is recorded as cDNA or gDNA derived from T cells, B-cell-depleted T cells, or PBMCs.

Original handling: Reference gene primer amplification yielded estimated nucleated cell counts. The repertoire was sequenced with immunoSEQ multiplex PCR; TCRdb's copy has only in-frame clones and lacks some. That table supplies the V and J calls and clone size; D and trimming were determined from the DNA. Of around 86,000 clones listed, around 87% are singletons. The sequence was obtained from a human donor with acute or convalescent COVID-19. The donor label of this sample is uncertain. The sample comprised peripheral blood.

This CDR3 is CASSFQVSGANVLTF. DNA for the CDR3: TGCGCCAGCAGCTTCCAGGTCTCTGGGGCCAACGTCCTGACTTTC. This chain connects TRBV5-1 to TRBJ2-6; D not resolved. The CDR3 covers 15 residues. V lost 2 bases and J lost 0, with 6 bases in between. The germline gives CDR1 SGHRS, CDR2 YFSETQ.